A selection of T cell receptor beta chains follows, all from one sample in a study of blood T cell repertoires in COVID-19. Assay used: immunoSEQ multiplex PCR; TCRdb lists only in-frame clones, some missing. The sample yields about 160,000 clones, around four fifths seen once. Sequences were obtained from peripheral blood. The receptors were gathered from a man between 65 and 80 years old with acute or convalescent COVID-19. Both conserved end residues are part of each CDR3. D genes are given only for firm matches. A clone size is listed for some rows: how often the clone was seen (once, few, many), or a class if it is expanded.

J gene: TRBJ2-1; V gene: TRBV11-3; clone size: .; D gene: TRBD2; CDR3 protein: CASSLGGTSGSLNEQFF; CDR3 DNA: TGTGCCAGCAGCTTAGGCGGGACTAGCGGGAGTCTGAATGAGCAGTTCTTC
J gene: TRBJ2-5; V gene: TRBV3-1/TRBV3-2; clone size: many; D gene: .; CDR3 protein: CASSQVARGAKTQYF; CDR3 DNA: TGTGCCAGCAGCCAAGTGGCCAGGGGGGCAAAGACCCAGTACTTC
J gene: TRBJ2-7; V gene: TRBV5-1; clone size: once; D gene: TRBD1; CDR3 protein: CASSLSVPGQGAVEQYF; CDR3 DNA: TGCGCCAGCAGTTTGTCCGTTCCGGGACAGGGGGCGGTTGAGCAGTACTTC
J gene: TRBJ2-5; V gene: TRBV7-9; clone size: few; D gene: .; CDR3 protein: CASSLILQGETQYF; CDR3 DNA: TGTGCCAGCAGCTTAATTCTCCAGGGAGAGACCCAGTACTTC
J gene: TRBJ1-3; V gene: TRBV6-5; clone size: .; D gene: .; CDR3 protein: CASTGDGNTIYF; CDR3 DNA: TGTGCCAGCACAGGGGACGGAAACACCATATATTTT
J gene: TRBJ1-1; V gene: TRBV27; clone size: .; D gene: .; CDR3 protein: CASGSTLPNTEAFF; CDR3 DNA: TGTGCCAGCGGTAGCACCCTGCCGAACACTGAAGCTTTCTTT
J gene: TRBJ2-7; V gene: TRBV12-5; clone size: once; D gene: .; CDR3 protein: CASGSTVYEQYF; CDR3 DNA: TGTGCTAGTGGATCGACAGTCTACGAGCAGTACTTC
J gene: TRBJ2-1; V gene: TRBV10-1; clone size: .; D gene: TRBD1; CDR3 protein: CASSEPGQGHNEQFF; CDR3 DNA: TGCGCCAGCAGTGAGCCGGGACAGGGACACAATGAGCAGTTCTTC
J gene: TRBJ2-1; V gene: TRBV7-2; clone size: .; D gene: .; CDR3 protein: CASSPVRGGYNEQFF; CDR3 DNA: TGTGCCAGCAGCCCCGTCCGGGGAGGATACAATGAGCAGTTCTTC
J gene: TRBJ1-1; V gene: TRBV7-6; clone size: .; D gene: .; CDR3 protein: CATKTGMNTEAFF; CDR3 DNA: TGTGCCACCAAAACAGGGATGAACACTGAAGCTTTCTTT
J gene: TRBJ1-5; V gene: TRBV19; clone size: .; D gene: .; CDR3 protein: CASRFVPGVLQPQHF; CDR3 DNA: TGTGCCAGTAGATTCGTGCCCGGGGTTCTTCAGCCCCAGCATTTT
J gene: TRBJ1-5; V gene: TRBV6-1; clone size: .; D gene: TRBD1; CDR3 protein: CASSERDRGNQPQHF; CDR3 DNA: TGTGCCAGCAGTGAGAGGGACAGGGGTAATCAGCCCCAGCATTTT
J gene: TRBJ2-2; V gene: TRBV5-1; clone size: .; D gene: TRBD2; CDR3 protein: CASSRGLAWDTGELFF; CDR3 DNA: TGCGCCAGCAGCCGGGGACTAGCCTGGGACACCGGGGAGCTGTTTTTT
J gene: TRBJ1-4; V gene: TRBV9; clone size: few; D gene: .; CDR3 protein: CASSVSPPAGWGEKLFF; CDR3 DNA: TGTGCCAGCAGCGTATCGCCCCCGGCGGGGTGGGGTGAAAAACTGTTTTTT
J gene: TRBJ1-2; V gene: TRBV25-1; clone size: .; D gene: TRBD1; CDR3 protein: CASSETGNYGYTF; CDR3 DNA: TGTGCCAGCAGTGAGACAGGGAACTATGGCTACACCTTC
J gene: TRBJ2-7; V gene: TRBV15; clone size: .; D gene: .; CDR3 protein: CATSSQGAGQVEQYF; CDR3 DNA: TGTGCCACCAGCTCCCAGGGTGCAGGGCAAGTCGAGCAGTACTTC
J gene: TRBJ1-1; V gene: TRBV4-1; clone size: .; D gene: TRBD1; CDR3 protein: CASSQDRGWDRGRLEAFF; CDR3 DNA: TGCGCCAGCAGCCAAGATCGGGGCTGGGACAGGGGGCGTCTAGAAGCTTTCTTT
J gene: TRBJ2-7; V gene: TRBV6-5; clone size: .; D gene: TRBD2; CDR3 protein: CASSYSTSGSYEQYF; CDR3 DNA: TGTGCCAGCAGTTACTCGACTAGCGGGAGTTACGAGCAGTACTTC
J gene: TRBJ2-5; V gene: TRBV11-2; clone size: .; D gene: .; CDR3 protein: CASTLSRALGGETQYF; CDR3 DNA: TGTGCCAGCACCCTCAGTCGGGCCTTAGGGGGAGAGACCCAGTACTTC
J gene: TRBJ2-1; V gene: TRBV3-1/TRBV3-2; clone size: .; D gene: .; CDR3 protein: CASSQPSYNEQFF; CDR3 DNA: TGTGCCAGCAGCCAACCCTCGTACAATGAGCAGTTCTTC
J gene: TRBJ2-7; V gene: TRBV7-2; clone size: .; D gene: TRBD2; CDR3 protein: CASSLRTSGSPEQYF; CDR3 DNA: TGTGCCAGCAGCTTAAGGACTAGCGGGAGTCCCGAGCAGTACTTC
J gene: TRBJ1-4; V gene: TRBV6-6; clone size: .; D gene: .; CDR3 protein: CASRDFATNEKLFF; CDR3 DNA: TGTGCCAGCAGAGACTTTGCAACTAATGAAAAACTGTTTTTT
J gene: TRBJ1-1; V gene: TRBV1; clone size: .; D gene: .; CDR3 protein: CTSSQDGQYTEAFF; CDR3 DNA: TGCACCAGCAGCCAAGATGGCCAGTACACTGAAGCTTTCTTT
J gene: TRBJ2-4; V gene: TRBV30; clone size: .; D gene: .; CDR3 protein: CAWERRGAKNIQYF; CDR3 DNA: TGTGCCTGGGAGAGGAGGGGAGCCAAAAACATTCAGTACTTC
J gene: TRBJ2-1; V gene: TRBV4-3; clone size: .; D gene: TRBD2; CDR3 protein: CASSRWTSGTNEQFF; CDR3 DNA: TGCGCCAGCAGCCGGTGGACTAGCGGGACTAATGAGCAGTTCTTC
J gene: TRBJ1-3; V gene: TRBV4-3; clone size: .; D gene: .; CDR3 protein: CASSPRTVGNTIYF; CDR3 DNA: TGCGCCAGCAGCCCGCGGACAGTTGGAAACACCATATATTTT
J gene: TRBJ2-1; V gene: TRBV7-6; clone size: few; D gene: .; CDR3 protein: CASSLGLAPSNEQFF; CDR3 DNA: TGTGCCAGCAGCTTAGGGCTAGCCCCCTCTAATGAGCAGTTCTTC
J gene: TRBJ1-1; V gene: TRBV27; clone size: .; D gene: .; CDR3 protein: CASSPTLGDTEAFF; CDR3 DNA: TGTGCCAGCAGTCCTACACTCGGGGACACTGAAGCTTTCTTT
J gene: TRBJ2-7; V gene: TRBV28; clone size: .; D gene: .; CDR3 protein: CASSLGGGSYEQYF; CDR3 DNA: TGTGCCAGCAGTTTAGGAGGCGGCTCCTACGAGCAGTACTTC
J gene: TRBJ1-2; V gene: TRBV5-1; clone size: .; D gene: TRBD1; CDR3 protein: CASSPDGTGKTF; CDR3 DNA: TGCGCCAGCAGCCCGGACGGGACAGGGAAAACCTTC
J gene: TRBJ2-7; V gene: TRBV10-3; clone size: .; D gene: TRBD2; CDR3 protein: CAIGTSGDYEQYF; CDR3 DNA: TGTGCCATCGGGACTAGCGGGGACTACGAGCAGTACTTC
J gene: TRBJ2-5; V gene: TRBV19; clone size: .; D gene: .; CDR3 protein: CASSDTGYQETQYF; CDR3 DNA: TGTGCCAGTAGTGATACCGGGTACCAAGAGACCCAGTACTTC
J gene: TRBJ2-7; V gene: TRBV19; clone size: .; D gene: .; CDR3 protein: CARNPGGAEQYF; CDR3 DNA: TGTGCCAGGAACCCTGGGGGGGCCGAGCAGTACTTC
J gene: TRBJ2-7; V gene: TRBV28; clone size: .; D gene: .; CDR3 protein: CASRGLHEQYF; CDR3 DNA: TGTGCCAGCAGGGGACTCCACGAGCAGTACTTC
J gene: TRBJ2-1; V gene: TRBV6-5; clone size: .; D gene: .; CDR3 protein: CASSPRGFYNEQFF; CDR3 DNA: TGTGCCAGCAGCCCACGGGGGTTCTACAATGAGCAGTTCTTC
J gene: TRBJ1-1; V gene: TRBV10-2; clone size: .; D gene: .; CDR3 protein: CASRSGAMNTEAFF; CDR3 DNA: TGCGCCAGCAGGTCGGGAGCAATGAACACTGAAGCTTTCTTT
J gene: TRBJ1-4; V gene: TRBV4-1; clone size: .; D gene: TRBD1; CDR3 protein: CASSQEGTGFNEKLFF; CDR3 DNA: TGCGCCAGCAGCCAAGAGGGGACAGGGTTTAATGAAAAACTGTTTTTT
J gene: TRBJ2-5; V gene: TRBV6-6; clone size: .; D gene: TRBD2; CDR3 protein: CASSPPRAGGQAQYF; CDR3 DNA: TGTGCCAGCAGTCCGCCCCGAGCGGGGGGCCAGGCCCAGTACTTC
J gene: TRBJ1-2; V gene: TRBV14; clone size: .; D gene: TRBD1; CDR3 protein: CASSQVQGAYGYTF; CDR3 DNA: TGTGCCAGCAGCCAAGTCCAGGGGGCCTATGGCTACACCTTC
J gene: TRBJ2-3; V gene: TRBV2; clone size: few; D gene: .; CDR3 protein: CASSDGRDTQYF; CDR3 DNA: TGTGCCAGCAGTGACGGGAGAGATACGCAGTATTTT
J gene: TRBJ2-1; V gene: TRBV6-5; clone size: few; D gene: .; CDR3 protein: CASSYDYRVNEQFF; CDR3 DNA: TGTGCCAGCAGTTACGATTACAGGGTGAATGAGCAGTTCTTC
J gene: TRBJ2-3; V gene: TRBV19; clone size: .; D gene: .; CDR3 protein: CASSAVSTDTQYF; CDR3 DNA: TGTGCCAGTAGTGCGGTTAGCACAGATACGCAGTATTTT
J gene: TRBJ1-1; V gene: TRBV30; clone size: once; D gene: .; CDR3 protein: CAWSGGWGGTEAFF; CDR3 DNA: TGTGCCTGGAGTGGAGGTTGGGGGGGAACTGAAGCTTTCTTT
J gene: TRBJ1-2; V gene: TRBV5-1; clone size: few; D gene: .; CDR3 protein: CASSLAGSDGYTF; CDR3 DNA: TGCGCCAGCAGCTTGGCAGGGTCTGATGGCTACACCTTC